This TCR beta chain comes out of a study of cytomegalovirus exposure and HLA in healthy donors. The study's findings and limits: Later, an analysis found that common viral pathogens appeared to be linked with several of the most significant clusters. Likely technical artifact: a cluster of highly shared sequence variants.

The CDR3 covers 15 residues. CDR1 and CDR2 from the germline V gene are SGDLS and YYNGEE. V was trimmed by 5 bases and J by 5 bases, leaving 16 bases between them. With regard to this clone: Its antigen remains unidentified.

These donors, healthy bone marrow donors, were studied. Vbeta (60) and Jbeta (13) primers were used in the PCR. Generated by immunoSEQ multiplex PCR, the TCRdb table keeps only in-frame clones and is missing some. The table lists 150,000 to 200,000 clones, around 81% of them singletons. The source is a woman aged 25 to 39 in good health and CMV-seropositive. J is TRBJ2-2 and V is TRBV9, with D perhaps TRBD2 (6 bases). The sample taken for sequencing was PBMCs. The CDR3 here is CASSRGLAGTGELFF. CDR3 in DNA: TGTGCCAGCAGTCGAGGTCTTGCGGGGACCGGGGAGCTGTTTTTT. The full variable domain, with the rest looked up from reference TRBV9 and TRBJ2-2, is DSGVTQTPKHLITATGQRVTLRCSPRSGDLSVYWYQQSLDQGLQFLIQYYNGEERAKGNILERFSAQQFPDLHSELNLSSLELGDSALYFCASSRGLAGTGELFFGEGSRLTVL.